This TCR beta chain was identified in a study of CXCR3-negative and CXCR3-positive naive CD8 T cells. Study-level results: TRB CDR3 properties indicated TCR strength, while surface CD5 was similar across naive subsets. Hydrophobicity was higher for TRB CDR3s found in CXCR3-positive naive cells than in CXCR3-negative naive cells. The study found comparably high diversity in both naive subsets and much lower diversity in memory CD8+ cells.

The TRB libraries of cDNA were built by UMI-labeled 5' RACE. TCRdb reprocessed the 5' RACE reads and reports one entry per CDR3 protein, with no DNA. The repertoire table contains about 26,000 distinct CDR3 sequences. This CDR3 spans 13 amino acids. On this clonotype: Its antigen is unidentified.

CD45RO-CCR7+CD27+CD95- characterized naive CD8+ T cells. The source of this sequence is a human donor in good health. Some clones in this sample may be carry-over from other donors' samples. The chain links TRBV23-1 to TRBJ2-2. TRBV23-1 is reported as an ORF; its role is uncertain. The sample was naive CXCR3- CD8+ T cells from blood. Subset indicated: CD45RO-CCR7+CD27+CD95- naive CD8+ T cells lacking CXCR3 (TNR3-). The CDR3 protein is CASSAVWTGELFF.